Listed below are T cell receptor beta chains from one sample, sequenced in a study of response to subunit inactivated influenza vaccine. TCRdb fed the RT-PCR reads into MiXCR, producing one record per CDR3 protein. Of hundreds of thousands of distinct CDR3 sequences in the sample, roughly 23% were seen once. Sequenced material: CD4+ T cells sorted from PBMCs, taken more than 4 days after vaccination. These receptors were taken from a man over 45 who received an inactivated influenza vaccine. Each CDR3 is given with its conserved first and last residue. The D gene is left open where the match is weak. Some rows mark clone size as missing; the rest say once, few, many or name a class of expanded clone.

j_call d_call v_call clone_size cdr3_aa cdr3_nt
TRBJ2-7 . TRBV5-1 . CASSLDGRDEQYF TGCGCCAGCAGCTTGGACGGTCGGGACGAGCAGTACTTC
TRBJ2-5 TRBD2 TRBV11-2 . CASSVTSGLQETQYF TGTGCCAGCAGCGTCACTAGCGGGCTCCAAGAGACCCAGTACTTC
TRBJ2-7 . TRBV5-1 few CASSLGDPPVQYF TGCGCCAGCAGCTTGGGAGACCCGCCGGTCCAGTACTTC
TRBJ2-5 . TRBV25-1 . CASSVTGSQETQYF TGTGCCAGCAGCGTAACAGGGAGCCAAGAGACCCAGTACTTC
TRBJ2-2 . TRBV4-2 few CASSSRNSPGDTGELFF TGTGCCAGCAGCAGTAGGAACAGCCCTGGGGACACCGGGGAGCTGTTTTTT
TRBJ1-2 . TRBV11-2 . CASSLGGRGYGYTF TGTGCCAGCAGCTTAGGCGGGAGGGGCTATGGCTACACCTTC
TRBJ1-1 TRBD1 TRBV15 few CATSTRQGGTEAFF TGTGCCACCAGCACCAGACAGGGTGGTACTGAAGCTTTCTTT
TRBJ1-1 . TRBV6-4 . CASSDQDGVTEAFF TGTGCCAGCAGTGACCAGGATGGGGTCACTGAAGCTTTCTTT
TRBJ2-7 . TRBV5-1 . CASSLRRKALDEQYF TGCGCCAGCAGCTTGCGCAGGAAGGCGTTGGACGAGCAGTACTTC
TRBJ2-3 TRBD2 TRBV5-1 few CASSLGPGTGTRRTDTQYF TGCGCCAGCAGCTTGGGGCCTGGGACCGGGACTAGGCGCACAGATACGCAGTATTTT
TRBJ1-6 . TRBV2 few CASMAEHNSPLHF TGTGCCAGCATGGCGGAACATAATTCACCCCTCCACTTT
TRBJ2-6 TRBD1 TRBV20-1 . CSARRGTGAGGANVLTF TGCAGTGCTAGAAGGGGGACAGGGGCAGGTGGGGCCAACGTCCTGACTTTC
TRBJ2-1 . TRBV6-2/TRBV6-3 few CASSYSGTGPYNEQFF TGTGCCAGCAGTTACTCCGGGACGGGCCCCTACAATGAGCAGTTCTTC
TRBJ2-3 . TRBV7-9 . CASSFNTQYF TGTGCCAGCAGCTTCAATACGCAGTATTTT
TRBJ2-1 TRBD2 TRBV7-2 . CASSSQAGWLGNEQFF TGTGCCAGCAGCTCTCAAGCGGGATGGTTGGGGAATGAGCAGTTCTTC
TRBJ1-2 . TRBV11-2 . CASSLGGASGYTF TGTGCCAGCAGCTTAGGGGGGGCCTCTGGCTACACCTTC
TRBJ2-7 . TRBV29-1 few CSVATKRAYEQYF TGCAGCGTTGCGACCAAAAGAGCGTACGAGCAGTACTTC
TRBJ2-2 . TRBV2 . CASSERLNTGELFF TGTGCCAGCAGTGAAAGGCTGAACACCGGGGAGCTGTTTTTT
TRBJ1-4 . TRBV12-3/TRBV12-4 few CASSSWGREEKLFF TGTGCCAGCAGTTCGTGGGGGAGGGAAGAAAAACTGTTTTTT
TRBJ1-1 . TRBV5-1 . CASSPGLGEAFF TGCGCCAGCAGCCCCGGGTTAGGGGAAGCTTTCTTT
TRBJ2-3 TRBD1 TRBV12-3/TRBV12-4 few CASSYPGTGLVTDTQYF TGTGCCAGCAGCTATCCCGGGACAGGGCTGGTCACAGATACGCAGTATTTT
TRBJ1-2 . TRBV18 . CASSPSANYGYTF TGTGCCAGCTCACCATCAGCTAACTATGGCTACACCTTC
TRBJ1-1 . TRBV12-3/TRBV12-4 . CASSRLRTVNTETFF TGTGCCAGCAGTAGACTTCGGACAGTAAACACTGAAACTTTCTTT
TRBJ2-7 . TRBV3-1 . CASSQDAYSYEQYF TGTGCCAGCAGCCAAGATGCGTACTCCTACGAGCAGTACTTC
TRBJ2-1 . TRBV14 . CASSPRLGSEQFF TGTGCCAGCAGCCCCCGGCTAGGGAGCGAGCAGTTCTTC
TRBJ1-1 . TRBV7-2 many CASSLGHSNTEAFF TGTGCCAGCAGCTTGGGACATTCGAACACTGAAGCTTTCTTT